The present entry profiles one T cell receptor (beta chain) with its context. This sample is drawn from a study of blood T cell repertoires in COVID-19. Overall study context: In each case, the material was cDNA or gDNA derived from T cells, B-cell-depleted T cells, or PBMCs.

Per the original data handling: Counts of nucleated cells, estimated from reference gene primer amplification, were obtained. Data came from immunoSEQ multiplex PCR; TCRdb stores just in-frame clones and leaves some out. Clonal size and the V and J genes are those of that table, whereas D and trimming came from the DNA. Here the sample spans about 150,000 clones, roughly 84% being singletons. The V end was cut by 0 bases, the J end by 1 base, with 9 bases between. The CDR3 totals 15 residues. Germline CDR1 reads MNHEY; CDR2 reads SVGEGT. The study drew participants aged about 18 to 95 years from approximately 23 US areas. Self-reported history from a screening survey and questionnaire set each donor's cohort.

The V and J genes are TRBV6-2 or TRBV6-3 and TRBJ1-1; no clear D gene. The receptor's source is a woman in her fifties or sixties who had been exposed to COVID-19. The sample taken for sequencing was PBMCs or T cells enriched from blood (not recorded which). The CDR3 reads CASSYSAGSNTEAFF. Here the CDR3 DNA reads TGTGCCAGCAGTTACTCTGCGGGGTCGAACACTGAAGCTTTCTTT.